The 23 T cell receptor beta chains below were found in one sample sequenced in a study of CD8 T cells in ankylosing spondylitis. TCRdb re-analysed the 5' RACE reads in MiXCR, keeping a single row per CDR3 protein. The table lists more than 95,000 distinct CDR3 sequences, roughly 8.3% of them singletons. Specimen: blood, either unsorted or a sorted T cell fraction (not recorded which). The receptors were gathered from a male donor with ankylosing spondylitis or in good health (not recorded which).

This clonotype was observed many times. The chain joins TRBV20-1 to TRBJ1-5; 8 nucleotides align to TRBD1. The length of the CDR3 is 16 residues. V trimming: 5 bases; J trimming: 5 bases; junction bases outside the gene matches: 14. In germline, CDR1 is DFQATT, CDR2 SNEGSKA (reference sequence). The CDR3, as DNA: TGCAGTGCTTTAGACAGGGGAAGGAGTAGAGATCAGCCCCAGCATTTT. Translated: CSALDRGRSRDQPQHF.

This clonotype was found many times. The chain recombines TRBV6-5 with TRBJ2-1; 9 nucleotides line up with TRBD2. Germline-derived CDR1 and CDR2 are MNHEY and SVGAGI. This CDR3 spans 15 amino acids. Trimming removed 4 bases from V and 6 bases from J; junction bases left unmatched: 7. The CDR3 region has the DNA TGTGCCAGCAGTTGGGTCGGTAGCGGGAGCAATGAGCAGTTCTTC. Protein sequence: CASSWVGSGSNEQFF.

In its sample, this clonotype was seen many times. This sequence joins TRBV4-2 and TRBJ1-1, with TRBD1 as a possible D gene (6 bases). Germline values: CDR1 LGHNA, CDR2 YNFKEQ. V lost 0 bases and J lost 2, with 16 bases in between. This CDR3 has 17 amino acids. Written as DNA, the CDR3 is TGTGCCAGCAGCCAAGAGGGTGTCTCCAGGGGAAACACTGAAGCTTTCTTT. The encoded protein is CASSQEGVSRGNTEAFF.

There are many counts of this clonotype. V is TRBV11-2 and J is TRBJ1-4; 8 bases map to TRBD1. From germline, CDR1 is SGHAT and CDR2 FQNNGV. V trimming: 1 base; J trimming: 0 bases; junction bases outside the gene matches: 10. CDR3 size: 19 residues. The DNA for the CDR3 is TGTGCCAGCAGCTTAGTCCTACAGGGGGAAATTGCAACTAATGAAAAACTGTTTTTT. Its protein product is CASSLVLQGEIATNEKLFF.

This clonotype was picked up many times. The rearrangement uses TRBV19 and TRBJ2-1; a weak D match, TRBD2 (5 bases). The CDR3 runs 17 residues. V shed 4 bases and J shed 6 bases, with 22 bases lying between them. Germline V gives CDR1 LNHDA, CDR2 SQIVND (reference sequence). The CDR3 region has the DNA TGTGCCAGTAGTAACCCGCCGGACTGGAACACACGCAATGAGCAGTTCTTC. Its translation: CASSNPPDWNTRNEQFF.

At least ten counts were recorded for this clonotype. CDR3 in amino acids: CASSLVQGLYEQYF. CDR3 DNA sequence: TGTGCCAGCAGCTTAGTACAGGGTTTGTACGAGCAGTACTTC. The chain recombines TRBV7-2 with TRBJ2-7, with a tentative D call TRBD1 (6 bases). CDR1 and CDR2 (germline): SGHTA, FQGNSA. V was cut by 1 base and J by 4 bases, with 11 bases left in between. This CDR3 is built from 14 residues.

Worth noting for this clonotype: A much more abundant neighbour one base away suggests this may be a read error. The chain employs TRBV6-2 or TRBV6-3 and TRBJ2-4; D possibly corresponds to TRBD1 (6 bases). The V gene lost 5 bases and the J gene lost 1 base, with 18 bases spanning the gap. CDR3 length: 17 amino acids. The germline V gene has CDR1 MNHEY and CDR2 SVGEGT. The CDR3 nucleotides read TGTGCCAGCAGTAACGGGAACAGGGCGTTGGCCAAAAACATTCAGTACTTC. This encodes CASSNGNRALAKNIQYF.

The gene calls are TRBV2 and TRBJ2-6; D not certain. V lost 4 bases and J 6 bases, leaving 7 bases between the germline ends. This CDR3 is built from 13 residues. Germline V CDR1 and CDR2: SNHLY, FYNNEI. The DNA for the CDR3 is TGTGCCAGCAGTGCTGTTGAGGCCAACGTCCTGACTTTC. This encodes CASSAVEANVLTF.

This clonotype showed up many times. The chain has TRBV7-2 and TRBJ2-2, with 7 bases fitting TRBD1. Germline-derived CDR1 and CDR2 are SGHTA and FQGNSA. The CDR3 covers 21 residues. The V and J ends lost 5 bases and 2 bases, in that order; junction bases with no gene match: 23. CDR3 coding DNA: TGTGCCAGCAGCCCTGACAGGGTGAGGGGCTGGGGGACACCAAACACCGGGGAGCTGTTTTTT. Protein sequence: CASSPDRVRGWGTPNTGELFF.

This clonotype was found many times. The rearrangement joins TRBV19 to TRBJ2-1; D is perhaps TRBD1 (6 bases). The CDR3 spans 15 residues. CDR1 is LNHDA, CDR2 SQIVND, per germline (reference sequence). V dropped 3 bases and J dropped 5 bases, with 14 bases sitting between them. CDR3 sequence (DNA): TGTGCCAGTAGTATCGGAAGGGGGTGGAACAATGAGCAGTTCTTC. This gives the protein CASSIGRGWNNEQFF.

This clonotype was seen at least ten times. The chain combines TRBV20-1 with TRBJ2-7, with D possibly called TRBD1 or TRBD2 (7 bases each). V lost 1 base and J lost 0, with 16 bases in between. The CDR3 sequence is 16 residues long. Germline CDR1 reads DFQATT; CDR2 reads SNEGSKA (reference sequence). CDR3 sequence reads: CSARVPGGGSSYEQYF. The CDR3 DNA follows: TGCAGTGCTAGAGTGCCAGGGGGGGGAAGCTCCTACGAGCAGTACTTC.

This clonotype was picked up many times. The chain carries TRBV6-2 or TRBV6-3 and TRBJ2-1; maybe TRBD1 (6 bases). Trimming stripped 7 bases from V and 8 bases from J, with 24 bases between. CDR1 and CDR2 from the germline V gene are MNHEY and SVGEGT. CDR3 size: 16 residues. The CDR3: CASTIRRFWGQDEQFF. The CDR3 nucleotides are TGTGCCAGCACCATCCGAAGGTTCTGGGGGCAGGATGAGCAGTTCTTC.

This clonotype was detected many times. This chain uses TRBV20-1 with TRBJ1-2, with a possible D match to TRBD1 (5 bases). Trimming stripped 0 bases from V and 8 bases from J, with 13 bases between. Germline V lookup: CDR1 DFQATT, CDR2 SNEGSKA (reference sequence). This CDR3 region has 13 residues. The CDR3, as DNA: TGCAGTGCTAGAGATCCGGGGGGTCGCGGCTACACCTTC. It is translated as CSARDPGGRGYTF.

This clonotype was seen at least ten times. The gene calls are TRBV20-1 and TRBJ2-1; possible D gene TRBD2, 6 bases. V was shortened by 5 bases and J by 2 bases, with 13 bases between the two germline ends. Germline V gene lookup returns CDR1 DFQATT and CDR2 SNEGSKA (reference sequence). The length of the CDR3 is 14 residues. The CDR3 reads CSASLAGTYNEQFF. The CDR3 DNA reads TGCAGTGCTTCCCTCGCGGGAACCTACAATGAGCAGTTCTTC.

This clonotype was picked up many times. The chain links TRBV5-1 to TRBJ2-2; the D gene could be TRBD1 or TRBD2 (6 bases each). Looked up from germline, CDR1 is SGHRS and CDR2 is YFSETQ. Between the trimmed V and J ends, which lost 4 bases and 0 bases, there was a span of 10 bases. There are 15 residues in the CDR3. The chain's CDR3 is CASSAGHSNTGELFF. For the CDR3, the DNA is TGCGCCAGCAGCGCGGGACACTCGAACACCGGGGAGCTGTTTTTT.

The CDR3 loop is CSVGFSGETQYF. In nucleotides, the CDR3 is TGCAGCGTTGGATTTTCAGGGGAGACCCAGTACTTC. The chain recombines TRBV29-1 with TRBJ2-5, with D perhaps matching TRBD1 (5 bases). This CDR3 has 12 residues. CDR1 is SQVTM, CDR2 ANQGSEA, per germline. V was cut by 4 bases and J by 5 bases, with 11 bases left in between.

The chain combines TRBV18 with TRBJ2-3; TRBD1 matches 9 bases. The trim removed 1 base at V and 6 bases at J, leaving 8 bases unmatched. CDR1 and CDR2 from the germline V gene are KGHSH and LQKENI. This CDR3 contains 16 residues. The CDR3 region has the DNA TGTGCCAGCTCACCACGGCGGACAGGGGCGCCCGATACGCAGTATTTT. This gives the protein CASSPRRTGAPDTQYF.

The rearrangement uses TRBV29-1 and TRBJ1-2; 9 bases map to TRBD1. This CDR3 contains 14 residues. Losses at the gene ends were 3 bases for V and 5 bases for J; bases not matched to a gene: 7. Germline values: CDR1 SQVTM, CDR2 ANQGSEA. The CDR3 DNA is TGCAGCGTTGACTTAACCGGGACAGGGTATGGCTACACCTTC. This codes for CSVDLTGTGYGYTF.

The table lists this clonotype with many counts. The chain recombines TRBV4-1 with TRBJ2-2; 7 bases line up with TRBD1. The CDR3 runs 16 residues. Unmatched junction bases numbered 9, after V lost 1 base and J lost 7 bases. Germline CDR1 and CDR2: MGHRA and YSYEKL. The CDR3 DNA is TGCGCCAGCAGCCAAGTTCGACAGGGTGCTTACGGGGAGCTGTTTTTT. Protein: CASSQVRQGAYGELFF.

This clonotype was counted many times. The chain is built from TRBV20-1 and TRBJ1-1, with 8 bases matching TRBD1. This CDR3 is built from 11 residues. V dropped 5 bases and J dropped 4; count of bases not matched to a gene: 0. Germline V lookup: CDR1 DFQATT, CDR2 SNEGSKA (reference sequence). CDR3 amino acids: CSAGTGTEAFF. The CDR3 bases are TGCAGTGCTGGGACAGGCACTGAAGCTTTCTTT.

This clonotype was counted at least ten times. CDR3 coding DNA: TGCAGCGTGGCGGGGACAGATCTAGCCAAAAACATTCAGTACTTC. The encoded protein is CSVAGTDLAKNIQYF. The rearrangement uses TRBV29-1 and TRBJ2-4; weak D call: TRBD1 (7 bases). Trimming left V 6 bases short and J 0 bases short, with 15 bases between. This CDR3 has 15 amino acids. Germline-derived CDR1 and CDR2 are SQVTM and ANQGSEA.

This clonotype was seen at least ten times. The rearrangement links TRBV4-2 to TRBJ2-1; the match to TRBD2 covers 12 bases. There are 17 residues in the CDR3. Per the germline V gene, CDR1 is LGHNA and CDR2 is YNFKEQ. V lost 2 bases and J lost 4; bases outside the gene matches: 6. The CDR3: CASSQPLAGGPYNEQFF. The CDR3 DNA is TGTGCCAGCAGCCAACCCCTAGCGGGAGGGCCTTACAATGAGCAGTTCTTC.

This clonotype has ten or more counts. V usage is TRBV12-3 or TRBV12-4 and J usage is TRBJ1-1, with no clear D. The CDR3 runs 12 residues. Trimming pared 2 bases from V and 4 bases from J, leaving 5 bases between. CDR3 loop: CASSLQSTEAFF. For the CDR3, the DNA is TGTGCCAGCAGTTTACAGAGCACTGAAGCTTTCTTT.